This TCR beta chain was obtained from a study of graft-versus-host responses after intestinal transplantation. In the case of this clone: Its antigen is as yet unknown.

Study observations and caveats: Graft-donor T cell macrochimerism coincided with high graft-versus-host to host-versus-graft clonal ratios in allografts.

Clones were read by immunoSEQ multiplex PCR, and TCRdb kept only the in-frame ones, dropping some. This sample has fewer than 65,000 clones; approximately 88% occur once, and the top ten carry 0.62%. The material sequenced was unstimulated CD4+ T cells sorted from spleen or lymph node cells, taken before transplant. The sequence derives from a human donor who was the organ donor for an intestinal transplant.

CDR3 sequence: CASSENSGNTIYF. CDR3 sequence (DNA): TGTGCCAGCAGTGAGAATTCCGGGAACACCATATATTTT. The chain carries TRBV6-1 and TRBJ1-3; D is unresolved. Germline assignment: CDR1 MNHNS and CDR2 SASEGT. Trimming pared 3 bases from V and 7 bases from J, leaving 10 bases between. The CDR3 sequence is 13 residues long.